This entry features one TCR beta chain sequence. Its antigen is currently unknown. The data were taken from a study of a mutant IDH1 vaccine in newly diagnosed glioma. As for the study in general: Patients had received radiotherapy, temozolomide, or both previously, most receiving both.

As for time point: week 5, during vaccination. With topical imiquimod, each dose of the vaccine consisted of 300 ug of mutant IDH1 20-mer peptide. The assay was immunoSEQ multiplex PCR, and TCRdb's table has in-frame clones only and misses some. The sample carries approximately 60,000 clones, about 87% recorded once. This CDR3 comprises 14 residues. Germline CDR1 is SNHLY and CDR2 is FYNNEI. V dropped 5 bases and J dropped 5 bases, with 15 bases sitting between them. This sample comprised PBMCs, obtained from a glioma patient whose treatment included an IDH1 peptide vaccine. The sequence was collected from a woman aged 40 to 55 with glioma. The V gene is TRBV2, the J gene TRBJ2-5, with a possible D match to TRBD2 (6 bases). The CDR3 nucleotides are TGTGCCAGCAGTCTGGCTAGCGTCTTGGAGACCCAGTACTTC. Translated, it gives CASSLASVLETQYF.